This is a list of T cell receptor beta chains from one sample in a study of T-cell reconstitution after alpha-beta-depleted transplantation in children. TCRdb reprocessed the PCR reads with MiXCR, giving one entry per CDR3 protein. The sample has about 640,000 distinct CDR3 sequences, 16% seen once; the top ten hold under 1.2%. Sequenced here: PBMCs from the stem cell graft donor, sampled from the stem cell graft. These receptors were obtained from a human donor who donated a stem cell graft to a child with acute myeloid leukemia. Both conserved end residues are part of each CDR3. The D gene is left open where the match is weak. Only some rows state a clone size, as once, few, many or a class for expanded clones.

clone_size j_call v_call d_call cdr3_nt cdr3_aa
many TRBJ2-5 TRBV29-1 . TGCAGCGTTCGAGCTACCCAAGAGACCCAGTACTTC CSVRATQETQYF
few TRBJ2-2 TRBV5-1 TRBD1 TGCGCCAGCAGATGGACAGGGGGGTCTAACACCGGGGAGCTGTTTTTT CASRWTGGSNTGELFF
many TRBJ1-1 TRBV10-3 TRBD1 TGTGCCATCAGTGAGGATCGGGACAGCGGCCGTGAAGCTTTCTTT CAISEDRDSGREAFF
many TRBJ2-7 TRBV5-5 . TGTGCCAGCAGCTTGGTATTCCCAGGGGCGATCGAGCAGTACTTC CASSLVFPGAIEQYF
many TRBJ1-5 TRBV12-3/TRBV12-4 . TGTGCCAGCAGGGACAATTTAGATCAGCCCCAGCATTTT CASRDNLDQPQHF
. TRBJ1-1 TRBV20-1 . TGCAGTGCTAGTCTGCCTCCTGAAGCTTTCTTT CSASLPPEAFF
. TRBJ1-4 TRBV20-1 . TGCAGTGCCCCGAAGGGACCGAATGAAAAACTGTTTTTT CSAPKGPNEKLFF
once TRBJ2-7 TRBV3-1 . TGTGCCAGCACCTCGAGACAGCCTTACGAGCAGTACTTC CASTSRQPYEQYF
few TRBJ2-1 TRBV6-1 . TGTGCCAGCAGTGAGGCAAGGGGAGCGAACGTAAATGAGCAGTTCTTC CASSEARGANVNEQFF
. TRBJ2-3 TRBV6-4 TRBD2 TGTGCCAGCAGTTTACAGTTAGGGCTAGCGGGTCACACAGATACGCAGTATTTT CASSLQLGLAGHTDTQYF
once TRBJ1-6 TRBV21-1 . TGTGCCAGCAGCACCTCAATACAGGGACGAGGAAATTCACCCCTCCACTTT CASSTSIQGRGNSPLHF
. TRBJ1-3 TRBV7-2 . TGTGCCAGCAGCTTGAGCGGGGGAAAAGGAAACACCATATATTTT CASSLSGGKGNTIYF
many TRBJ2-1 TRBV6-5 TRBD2 TGTGCCAGCAGTTACTCCGAAGCGGGGGGAAATGAGCAGTTCTTC CASSYSEAGGNEQFF
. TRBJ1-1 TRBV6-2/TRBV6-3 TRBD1 TGTGCCAGCACCATTCCGGGACAGGATGACGAAGCTTTCTTT CASTIPGQDDEAFF
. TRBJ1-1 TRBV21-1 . TGTGCCAGCAGCGCGGTGCAGCCGAACACTGAAGCTTTCTTT CASSAVQPNTEAFF
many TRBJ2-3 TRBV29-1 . TGCAGCGTTACCGACCCCACACCCACAGATACGCAGTATTTT CSVTDPTPTDTQYF
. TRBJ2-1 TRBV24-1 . TGTGCCACTTGTGACAGCGGACTATACAATGAGCAGTTCTTC CATCDSGLYNEQFF
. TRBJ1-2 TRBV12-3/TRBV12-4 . TGTGCCAGCAGTTCACGACTCGGGGGGCGGGTGATTTATGGCTACACCTTC CASSSRLGGRVIYGYTF
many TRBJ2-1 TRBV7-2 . TGTGCCAGCAGCACCGGCCGGGACACATACTCCTACAATGAGCAGTTCTTC CASSTGRDTYSYNEQFF
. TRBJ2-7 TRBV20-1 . TGCAGTGCCCTCCGCTCCTACGAGCAGTACTTC CSALRSYEQYF
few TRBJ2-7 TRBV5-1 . TGCGCCAGCAGCTTGAGCTCAGGGATAGACGAGCAGTACTTC CASSLSSGIDEQYF
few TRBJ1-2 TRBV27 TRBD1 TGTGCCAGCAGTCTCACCACGGGACAGCCCCATGGCTACACCTTC CASSLTTGQPHGYTF
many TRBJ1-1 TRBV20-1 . TGCGGGGGAACCAAAAACACTGAAGCTTTCTTT CGGTKNTEAFF
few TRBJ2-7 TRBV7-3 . TGTGCCAGCAGCTTGGGGGACTCCACTACCTACGAGCAGTACTTC CASSLGDSTTYEQYF
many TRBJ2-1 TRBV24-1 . TGTGCCACCAGTGATTTTTACGGACCCAATGAGCAGTTCTTC CATSDFYGPNEQFF
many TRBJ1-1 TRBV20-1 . TGCAGTGCCCCCCCATTGGGACGACAGCCCGAAGCTTTCTTT CSAPPLGRQPEAFF
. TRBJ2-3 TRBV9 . TGTGCCAGCAGCGTAGTTGGGTATCGCACAGATACGCAGTATTTT CASSVVGYRTDTQYF
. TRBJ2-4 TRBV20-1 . TGCAGTGCTAGAGACGAGGGATGGGACATTCAGTACTTC CSARDEGWDIQYF
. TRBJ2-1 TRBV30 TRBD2 TGTGCTAGAGTGGAAGCGGGGGGGCCTGAGCAGTTCTTC CARVEAGGPEQFF
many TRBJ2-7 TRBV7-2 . TGTGCCAGCAGCTTCCATGGGGGCAGTTCCTACGAGCAGTACTTC CASSFHGGSSYEQYF
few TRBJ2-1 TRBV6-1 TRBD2 TGTGCCAGCAGTGGTTTGGAGCGGGGGGGCACTCAGTTCTTC CASSGLERGGTQFF
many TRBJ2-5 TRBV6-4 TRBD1 TGTGCCAGCAGTGACTTAGGGGGCCGGGAGACCCAGTACTTC CASSDLGGRETQYF
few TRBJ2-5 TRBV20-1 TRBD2 TGCAGTGCTAGGGTAGCGGGGGAAGAGACCCAGTACTTC CSARVAGEETQYF
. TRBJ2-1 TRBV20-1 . TGCAGTGCTAGAGATGAGGGGGAATGGGTTTACAATGAGCAGTTCTTC CSARDEGEWVYNEQFF
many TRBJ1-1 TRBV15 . TGTGCCACCAGCAGAAAGACACTAATCGGCACTGAAGCTTTCTTT CATSRKTLIGTEAFF
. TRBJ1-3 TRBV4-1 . TGCGCCAGCAGCCAAGATGAACGTTCCGGAAACACCATATATTTT CASSQDERSGNTIYF
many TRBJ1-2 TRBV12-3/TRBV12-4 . TGTGCCAGCAGTCTCGACGCGGGAGGGGGCTACACCTTC CASSLDAGGGYTF
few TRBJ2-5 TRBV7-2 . TGTGCCAGCAGCTTAAACCCCAGTGGGGCCCAGTACTTC CASSLNPSGAQYF
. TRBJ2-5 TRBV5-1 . TGCGCCAGCAGCTTGGCCCCATCGGGCTCCCAAGAGACCCAGTACTTC CASSLAPSGSQETQYF
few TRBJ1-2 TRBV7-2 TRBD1 TGTGCCAGCAGCTTAGGAGGGACAGGGGATGGCTACACCTTC CASSLGGTGDGYTF
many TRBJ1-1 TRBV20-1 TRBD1 TGCAGTGCCTCAGGGGGCAACTCTGGTTTGAACACTGAAGCTTTCTTT CSASGGNSGLNTEAFF
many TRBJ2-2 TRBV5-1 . TGCGCCAGCAGCTTGGTTCCCTTGTCCGGGGAGCTGTTTTTT CASSLVPLSGELFF
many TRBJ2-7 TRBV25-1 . TGTGCCAGCAGTGAATACTGGGGCGAGCAGTACTTC CASSEYWGEQYF
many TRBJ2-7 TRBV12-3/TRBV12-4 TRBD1 TGTGCCAGCAGTTTAGCGGACAGGGCGGGTGAGCAGTACTTC CASSLADRAGEQYF
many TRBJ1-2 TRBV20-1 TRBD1 TGCAGTGCATCGTGGGACAGGGGAAATGGCTACACCTTC CSASWDRGNGYTF